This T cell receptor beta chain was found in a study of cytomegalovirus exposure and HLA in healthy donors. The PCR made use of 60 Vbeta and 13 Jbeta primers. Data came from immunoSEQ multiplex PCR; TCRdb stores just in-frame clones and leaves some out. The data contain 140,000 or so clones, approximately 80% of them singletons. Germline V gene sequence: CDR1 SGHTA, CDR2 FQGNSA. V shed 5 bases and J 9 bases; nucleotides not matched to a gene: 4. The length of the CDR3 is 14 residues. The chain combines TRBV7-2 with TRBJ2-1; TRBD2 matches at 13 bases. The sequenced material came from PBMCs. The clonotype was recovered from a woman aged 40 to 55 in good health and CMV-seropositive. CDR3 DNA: TGTGCCAGCAGCGCCGGACTAGCGGGGGTTGAGCAGTTCTTC. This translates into CASSAGLAGVEQFF.